This passage covers 30 T cell receptor beta chains from one sample sequenced in a study of cytomegalovirus exposure and HLA in healthy donors (dated by TCRdb to about 2017). Library preparation used the immunoSEQ multiplex PCR assay. For the multiplex PCR, a mixture combining 60 forward primers for TCR Vbeta segments and 13 reverse primers for TCR Jbeta segments was used. The source is immuneACCESS, and TCRdb retained only in-frame sequences with V and J called. Part of the clones is not carried over; for the studies checked, unresolved V genes explain less than half of this, and the remainder is unexplained. Counted in this sample were 150,000 to 200,000 clones; roughly 82% of them appeared once. Approximately 1.6% of the sample rests with the top ten. Material for sequencing was PBMCs. Source of these receptors: a woman aged 30 to 39 in good health and CMV-seronegative.

The chain has TRBV29-1 and TRBJ2-3; D not certain. V shed 4 bases and J shed 0 bases, with 8 bases lying between them. The CDR3 totals 13 residues. Germline values: CDR1 SQVTM, CDR2 ANQGSEA. This CDR3 reads CSVVRLSTDTQYF. The DNA of the CDR3 is TGCAGCGTTGTCAGGCTCAGCACAGATACGCAGTATTTT.

On this clone: No conserved phenylalanine or tryptophan ends this CDR3, so it is likely a read error. The chain links TRBV6-6 to TRBJ2-7, with a tentative D call TRBD1 (6 bases). CDR1 and CDR2 from the germline V gene are MNHNY and SVGAGI (reference sequence). V lost 6 bases to trimming and J lost 0 bases, with 12 bases between them. The CDR3 totals 14 residues. In DNA, the CDR3 is TGTGCCAGCAGGAATGACAGGATCTCCTACGAGCAGTACCTC. Amino acids: CASRNDRISYEQYL.

This clone was seen more than once but under ten times. This sequence joins TRBV27 and TRBJ2-4; TRBD1 matches 7 bases. The CDR3 length is 17 residues. The J segment lost 4 bases and the V segment lost 3 bases, leaving 12 bases of the junction unmatched. The germline V gene encodes CDR1 MNHEY and CDR2 SMNVEV (reference sequence). Written as DNA, the CDR3 is TGTGCCAGCAGTTTGTCGCAGGGGGAATTTAGAAAAAACATTCAGTACTTC. This gives the protein CASSLSQGEFRKNIQYF.

The chain carries TRBV27 and TRBJ1-6; TRBD1 matches at 8 bases. Trimming took 5 bases from V and 8 from J; bases not matched to a gene: 8. Germline CDR1 MNHEY, CDR2 SMNVEV (reference sequence). This CDR3 region has 15 residues. This chain's CDR3 is CASSTLGRGHSPLHF. The CDR3 DNA is TGTGCCAGCAGTACCCTGGGCAGGGGGCATTCACCCCTCCACTTT.

The V and J genes are TRBV29-1 and TRBJ2-1, with D unresolved. This CDR3 comprises 12 residues. V dropped 7 bases and J dropped 9 bases, with 16 bases sitting between them. CDR1 SQVTM and CDR2 ANQGSEA come from the germline V gene. In DNA form, the CDR3 reads TGCAGCGCCTGGGCCTACGCACGTGAGCAGTTCTTC. Its translation is CSAWAYAREQFF.

This clone was recorded a few times. V is TRBV5-4 and J is TRBJ2-7; D unclear. Trimming removed 3 bases at V and 2 bases at J, with 9 bases between. The CDR3 is made up of 13 amino acids. Per germline, CDR1 SGHNT and CDR2 YYREEE (reference sequence). CDR3 in amino acids: CASSSMRTYEQYF. CDR3 in DNA: TGTGCCAGCAGCTCTATGAGAACCTACGAGCAGTACTTC.

This chain connects TRBV15 to TRBJ1-2, with 7 bases lining up with TRBD1. The length of the CDR3 is 14 residues. CDR1 and CDR2 (germline): LNHNV, YYDKDF (reference sequence). V trimming: 7 bases; J trimming: 3 bases; junction bases outside the gene matches: 8. The CDR3: CATTQGDSDYGYTF. CDR3 sequence (DNA): TGTGCCACCACCCAGGGGGACTCAGACTATGGCTACACCTTC. The entire variable domain, with the rest obtained from reference TRBV15 and TRBJ1-2, is as follows: DAMVIQNPRYQVTQFGKPVTLSCSQTLNHNVMYWYQQKSSQAPKLLFHYYDKDFNNEADTPDNFQSRRPNTSFCFLDIRSPGLGDTAMYLCATTQGDSDYGYTFGSGTRLTVV.

J is TRBJ1-5 and V is TRBV27; TRBD1 agrees at 7 bases. Germline loops: CDR1 MNHEY, CDR2 SMNVEV (reference sequence). The trim removed 5 bases at V and 4 bases at J, leaving 5 bases unmatched. The CDR3 runs to 14 residues. CDR3 sequence (DNA): TGTGCCAGCAGTCCAGGGGGTGGGAATCAGCCCCAGCATTTT. Amino acids: CASSPGGGNQPQHF.

This clone was observed a single time. The chain joins TRBV30 to TRBJ2-3; 12 bases are shared with TRBD2. The V and J ends lost 0 bases and 4 bases, in that order; junction bases with no gene match: 2. The germline gives CDR1 GTSNPN, CDR2 SVGIG (reference sequence). CDR3 length: 15 residues. In DNA, the CDR3 is TGTGCCTGGAGTGTGACTAGCGGGAGCCCAGATACGCAGTATTTT. It encodes CAWSVTSGSPDTQYF.

The CDR3 coding sequence is TGTGCCAGCAGCTTAGATTATAAACTAGCGGGAGGTAGTGAGCAGTTCTTC. It encodes CASSLDYKLAGGSEQFF. The V and J genes are TRBV7-9 and TRBJ2-1, with TRBD2 matching over 12 bases. Trimming at V came to 1 base and at J to 9 bases, leaving 10 bases not matched to a gene. Looked up from germline, CDR1 is SEHNR and CDR2 is FQNEAQ (reference sequence). The CDR3 totals 17 residues.

J is TRBJ2-5 and V is TRBV19; a possible D gene is TRBD2 (7 bases). V dropped 3 bases and J dropped 5 bases, with 16 bases sitting between them. This CDR3 comprises 15 residues. Per the germline V gene, CDR1 is LNHDA and CDR2 is SQIVND (reference sequence). The CDR3 DNA reads as TGTGCCAGTAGTATGGGAGGGGGGGTTTGGGAGACCCAGTACTTC. Translation: CASSMGGGVWETQYF.

This clone occurred once. The gene calls are TRBV5-1 and TRBJ2-7; TRBD2 is a possible D gene (5 bases). The CDR3 contains 14 residues. Trimming removed 2 bases from V and 6 bases from J, with 15 bases in between. From germline, CDR1 is SGHRS and CDR2 YFSETQ. Here the CDR3 reads CASSFEDYPLEQYF. CDR3 nucleotide sequence: TGCGCCAGCAGCTTCGAAGACTACCCTCTCGAGCAGTACTTC.

V gene TRBV6-1 combines with J gene TRBJ2-5, with D unclear. V lost 1 base, J lost 4 bases, and 10 bases lay in between. This CDR3 region has 14 residues. Germline V lookup: CDR1 MNHNS, CDR2 SASEGT. Here the CDR3 reads CASSEGASVETQYF. The DNA of the CDR3 is TGTGCCAGCAGTGAAGGAGCATCCGTAGAGACCCAGTACTTC.

The J gene is TRBJ1-5, the V gene TRBV2, with a tentative D call TRBD1 (5 bases). Germline-derived CDR1 and CDR2 are SNHLY and FYNNEI. The CDR3 is 14 residues long. V shed 5 bases and J shed 5 bases, with 13 bases lying between them. The CDR3 here is CASSPTRDYQPQHF. CDR3 nucleotide sequence: TGTGCCAGCAGTCCTACCAGGGACTATCAGCCCCAGCATTTT.

The rearrangement joins TRBV10-3 to TRBJ2-6; D is unclear. With 10 bases removed from V and 2 bases from J, the gap between germline ends came to 12 bases. This CDR3 has 14 residues. Per the germline V gene, CDR1 is ENHRY and CDR2 is SYGVKD. The CDR3 loop reads CATNSGTGANVLTF. In DNA form, the CDR3 reads TGTGCCACCAACAGTGGAACTGGGGCCAACGTCCTGACTTTC.

The chain has TRBV15 and TRBJ1-2; D ambiguous. The CDR3 length is 15 residues. CDR1 is LNHNV and CDR2 is YYDKDF in the germline V gene (reference sequence). Trimming cost V 0 bases and J 4 bases, with 12 bases left between them. CDR3 region: CATSRERVPIYGYTF. CDR3 DNA: TGTGCCACCAGCAGAGAACGGGTTCCCATCTATGGCTACACCTTC.

The chain carries TRBV7-2 and TRBJ1-1, with no clear D. V was shortened by 1 base and J by 5 bases, with 14 bases between the two germline ends. In germline, CDR1 is SGHTA, CDR2 FQGNSA. The CDR3 is 15 amino acids. CDR3 in DNA: TGTGCCAGCAGCTTAGTGGGAGCCTCGGGGACTGAAGCTTTCTTT. This sequence encodes CASSLVGASGTEAFF.

V usage is TRBV7-2 and J usage is TRBJ2-1; 11 nucleotides align to TRBD2. V gave up 5 bases and J gave up 6 bases; unmatched junction bases: 6. CDR1 and CDR2 from the germline V gene are SGHTA and FQGNSA. The CDR3 length is 15 residues. CDR3 in DNA: TGTGCCAGCAGCCTCATGGGACTAGCGGTCAATGAGCAGTTCTTC. This gives the protein CASSLMGLAVNEQFF.

The chain links TRBV5-1 to TRBJ2-7, with TRBD1 matching over 11 bases. Germline V CDR1 and CDR2: SGHRS, YFSETQ. Trimming cost V 4 bases and J 2 bases; bases outside gene matches: 8. CDR3 length equals 16 residues. The CDR3 nucleotides are TGCGCCAGCAGCCTCAGTCCGGGACAGGGGGCCTACGAGCAGTACTTC. It is translated as CASSLSPGQGAYEQYF.

The chain has TRBV5-1 and TRBJ2-5; 12 positions agree with TRBD2. After removal of 4 bases from V and 5 bases from J, the junction contained 6 bases not matched to a gene. Germline CDR1 SGHRS, CDR2 YFSETQ. The CDR3 totals 15 residues. The CDR3 region has the DNA TGCGCCAGCAGCCCCGGACTAGCGGGACCTGAGACCCAGTACTTC. Its protein product is CASSPGLAGPETQYF.

This clone was observed a single time. This sequence joins TRBV28 and TRBJ2-7; TRBD1 aligns across 7 bases. The germline V gene encodes CDR1 MDHEN and CDR2 SYDVKM. This CDR3 has 15 amino acids. Losses at the gene ends were 2 bases for V and 7 bases for J; bases not matched to a gene: 11. The chain's CDR3 is CASSLPTGWDGEQYF. CDR3 sequence (DNA): TGTGCCAGCAGTTTACCGACAGGGTGGGACGGGGAGCAGTACTTC.

The CDR3 nucleotides read TGTGCCAGCAGCCCCGGGACAGGGGACGGCGGCTACACCTTC. Encoded protein: CASSPGTGDGGYTF. This chain connects TRBV5-4 to TRBJ1-2; 10 bases align to TRBD1. Trimming at V came to 4 bases and at J to 8 bases, leaving 8 bases not matched to a gene. In germline, CDR1 is SGHNT, CDR2 YYREEE (reference sequence). The CDR3 has 14 residues.

This clone was found once. The rearrangement joins TRBV4-1 to TRBJ1-1; a weak D match, TRBD1 (5 bases). Germline V CDR1 and CDR2: MGHRA, YSYEKL. Trimming removed 7 bases at V and 4 bases at J, with 16 bases between. This CDR3 spans 14 amino acids. The CDR3 sequence is CASTALPGGTEAFF. Written as DNA, the CDR3 is TGCGCCAGCACAGCGTTACCCGGGGGCACTGAAGCTTTCTTT.

V and J are TRBV27 and TRBJ1-2; 7 bases are shared with TRBD1. The J segment lost 2 bases and the V segment lost 3 bases, leaving 0 bases of the junction unmatched. The germline V gene has CDR1 MNHEY and CDR2 SMNVEV (reference sequence). This CDR3 contains 13 residues. The CDR3 nucleotides are TGTGCCAGCAGTTTGACAGGGAACTATGGCTACACCTTC. Its translation: CASSLTGNYGYTF.

This clone appeared a few times. The chain couples TRBV7-9 to TRBJ2-3, with TRBD1 as a possible D gene (5 bases). The germline gives CDR1 SEHNR, CDR2 FQNEAQ (reference sequence). This CDR3 region has 15 residues. The germline V and J ends were trimmed by 10 bases and 2 bases, with 19 bases remaining between them. This CDR3 is CATRRGYEVTDTQYF. DNA of the CDR3: TGTGCCACCCGAAGGGGTTACGAAGTCACAGATACGCAGTATTTT.

The rearrangement joins TRBV7-2 to TRBJ2-7, with D tentatively TRBD1 (5 bases). Germline-derived CDR1 and CDR2 are SGHTA and FQGNSA. Trimming shortened V by 7 bases and J by 2 bases, and 18 bases separated the two germline ends. The CDR3 consists of 15 residues. CDR3 protein: CASTTDSGYPYEQYF. CDR3 sequence (DNA): TGTGCCAGCACCACAGACTCAGGGTACCCCTACGAGCAGTACTTC.

The chain employs TRBV28 and TRBJ1-5; D unclear. V was shortened by 6 bases and J by 6 bases, with 12 bases between the two germline ends. The germline gives CDR1 MDHEN, CDR2 SYDVKM. The CDR3 sequence is 13 residues long. CDR3: CASSSLSGQPQHF. CDR3 in DNA: TGTGCCAGCAGCTCCCTCTCGGGTCAGCCCCAGCATTTT. Full variable domain (missing parts from reference TRBV28 and TRBJ1-5): DVKVTQSSRYLVKRTGEKVFLECVQDMDHENMFWYRQDPGLGLRLIYFSYDVKMKEKGDIPEGYSVSREKKERFSLILESASTNQTSMYLCASSSLSGQPQHFGDGTRLSIL.

This chain uses TRBV27 with TRBJ2-1; 10 nucleotides line up with TRBD2. The trim removed 5 bases at V and 5 bases at J, leaving 12 bases unmatched. This CDR3 contains 17 residues. CDR1 MNHEY and CDR2 SMNVEV come from the germline V gene (reference sequence). Here the CDR3 DNA reads TGTGCCAGCAGTGGGCATAGCGGGGGGACACCCAACAATGAGCAGTTCTTC. The encoded protein is CASSGHSGGTPNNEQFF.

V is TRBV19 and J is TRBJ2-7, with no clear D. This CDR3 region has 14 residues. In germline, CDR1 is LNHDA, CDR2 SQIVND (reference sequence). Trimming took off 2 bases at V and 2 bases at J, with 10 bases between the two ends. CDR3 bases: TGTGCCAGTAGTATATCCCTCGAGGCCTACGAGCAGTACTTC. Translating it yields CASSISLEAYEQYF.

The J gene is TRBJ2-1, the V gene TRBV27; D not resolved. CDR3 size: 11 residues. Trimming cost V 6 bases and J 8 bases, with 8 bases left between them. CDR1 is MNHEY and CDR2 is SMNVEV in the germline V gene (reference sequence). The CDR3 protein is CASSLRHEQFF. CDR3 DNA sequence: TGTGCCAGCAGCCTGCGGCATGAGCAGTTCTTC.